One and the same sample provided the 18 T cell receptor beta chains below, sequenced in a study of response to subunit inactivated influenza vaccine. In TCRdb, the RT-PCR reads were re-called with MiXCR into one record per CDR3 protein. The table lists 170,000 or so distinct CDR3 sequences, about 10% of them singletons. The sample was CD8+ T cells sorted from PBMCs, taken around 2 years after vaccination. These receptors were collected from a man between 50 and 69 years old who received an inactivated influenza vaccine.

This clonotype has more than one count but fewer than ten. The rearrangement uses TRBV2 and TRBJ2-1, with 8 bases fitting TRBD2. Germline CDR1 and CDR2: SNHLY and FYNNEI. V gave up 4 bases and J gave up 1 base; unmatched junction bases: 6. The CDR3 consists of 16 residues. Here the CDR3 DNA reads TGTGCCAGCAGTGCCTTCGCGGGGGGATCCTACAATGAGCAGTTCTTC. Protein sequence: CASSAFAGGSYNEQFF.

Of note for this clonotype: Its ends do not fully match the called genes, so a read error is possible. The rearrangement links TRBV28 to TRBJ2-1; TRBD2 matches 9 bases. CDR1 MDHEN and CDR2 SYDVKM come from the germline V gene. This CDR3 has 16 amino acids. The CDR3 sequence is CASSQLGLASHNEQFF. CDR3 in DNA: TGTGCCAGCAGTCAGCTGGGACTAGCCTCCCACAATGAGCAGTTCTTC.

This clonotype was seen ten or more times. This sequence joins TRBV20-1 and TRBJ1-1; D ambiguous. The CDR3 totals 14 residues. Germline loops: CDR1 DFQATT, CDR2 SNEGSKA (reference sequence). The germline V and J ends were trimmed by 3 bases and 2 bases, with 13 bases remaining between them. The CDR3 protein is CSASSASFNTEAFF. The CDR3 bases are TGCAGTGCTAGTAGCGCCAGCTTTAACACTGAAGCTTTCTTT.

This clonotype was counted between two and nine times. V usage is TRBV7-9 and J usage is TRBJ2-5, with 8 bases lining up with TRBD2. V was clipped by 2 bases and J by 5 bases; unmatched bases: 7. Per germline, CDR1 SEHNR and CDR2 FQNEAQ (reference sequence). This CDR3 comprises 15 residues. The CDR3 DNA sequence: TGTGCCAGCAGCTTATCCAGCGGGAGTGGTGAGACCCAGTACTTC. Amino acid sequence: CASSLSSGSGETQYF.

This sequence joins TRBV7-8 and TRBJ2-2, with D tentatively TRBD1 (6 bases). This CDR3 has 14 amino acids. Germline-derived CDR1 and CDR2 are SGHVS and FQNEAQ. The V end was cut by 5 bases, the J end by 2 bases, with 9 bases between. This CDR3 reads CASSGGHNTGELFF. In nucleotides, the CDR3 is TGTGCCAGCAGCGGGGGACACAACACCGGGGAGCTGTTTTTT.

This clonotype was found a few times. V and J are TRBV5-1 and TRBJ2-7; D unresolved. V was shortened by 0 bases and J by 1 base, with 11 bases between the two germline ends. The CDR3 totals 15 residues. Germline values: CDR1 SGHRS, CDR2 YFSETQ. Here the CDR3 reads CASSLEVALSYEQYF. CDR3 nucleotides: TGCGCCAGCAGCTTGGAAGTAGCTTTGTCCTACGAGCAGTACTTC.

This clonotype appeared a few times. The chain employs TRBV6-2 or TRBV6-3 and TRBJ2-2; perhaps TRBD1 as D (6 bases). The CDR3 length is 13 residues. Trimming pared 2 bases from V and 6 bases from J, leaving 7 bases between. Germline V lookup: CDR1 MNHEY, CDR2 SVGEGT. Here the CDR3 DNA reads TGTGCCAGCAGTTACACAGGGTCCGGGGAGCTGTTTTTT. Translating it yields CASSYTGSGELFF.

This clonotype was observed a handful of times. The chain couples TRBV6-4 to TRBJ2-3; D gene ambiguous. From germline, CDR1 is MRHNA and CDR2 SNTAGT. The CDR3 has 14 amino acids. V was clipped by 0 bases and J by 8 bases, with 12 bases between them. In DNA form, the CDR3 reads TGTGCCAGCAGTGACTCCGGTCAATCCAGTACGCAGTATTTT. This codes for CASSDSGQSSTQYF.

The V and J genes are TRBV6-6 and TRBJ2-1; D is uncertain. The CDR3 runs to 12 residues. V lost 2 bases, J lost 9 bases, and 8 bases lay in between. CDR1 is MNHNY, CDR2 SVGAGI, per germline (reference sequence). The CDR3 region has the DNA TGTGCCAGCAGTTACAATATGGGTGAGCAGTTCTTC. Translation gives CASSYNMGEQFF.

CDR3 loop: CSASKSRLPREQYF. The CDR3 nucleotides are TGCAGTGCTAGCAAGTCCCGGCTTCCCAGGGAGCAGTACTTC. This rearrangement joins TRBV20-1 to TRBJ2-7; D remains unclear. This CDR3 comprises 14 residues. V lost 3 bases to trimming and J lost 7 bases, with 19 bases between them. Germline V gene data show CDR1 as DFQATT and CDR2 as SNEGSKA (reference sequence).

The chain is built from TRBV7-8 and TRBJ2-7, with 7 bases fitting TRBD1. After removal of 5 bases from V and 7 bases from J, the junction contained 5 bases not matched to a gene. Germline CDR1 SGHVS, CDR2 FQNEAQ. This CDR3 region has 12 residues. The CDR3 bases are TGTGCCAGCAGCACCGGACAGGCTGAGCAGTACTTC. Its protein product is CASSTGQAEQYF.

The DNA of the CDR3 is TGTGCCAGCAGCGGCGGGCCTATGGGCAATCAGCCCCAGCATTTT. Translation: CASSGGPMGNQPQHF. This chain uses TRBV7-2 with TRBJ1-5, with D unclear. With 5 bases removed from V and 2 bases from J, the gap between germline ends came to 13 bases. The germline gives CDR1 SGHTA, CDR2 FQGNSA. The CDR3 is made up of 15 amino acids.

A few counts support this clonotype. The chain uses TRBV20-1 and TRBJ1-1; D is possibly TRBD1 (5 bases). The ends were cut back, 5 bases at V and 6 bases at J, with 19 bases in the middle. The CDR3 is 14 amino acids. Germline V lookup: CDR1 DFQATT, CDR2 SNEGSKA (reference sequence). The CDR3 sequence is CSAPIGTAWAEAFF. CDR3 bases: TGCAGTGCTCCCATTGGGACCGCTTGGGCTGAAGCTTTCTTT.

The chain links TRBV7-8 to TRBJ2-3; unclear D gene. The germline CDR1 and CDR2 sequences are SGHVS and FQNEAQ. The CDR3 is 16 residues long. Trimming pared 3 bases from V and 0 bases from J, leaving 13 bases between. In nucleotides, the CDR3 is TGTGCCAGCAGCTTCTTAGCACGACTGAGCACAGATACGCAGTATTTT. Its translation: CASSFLARLSTDTQYF.

In this sample, this clonotype turned up a few times. The chain joins TRBV4-3 to TRBJ2-7, with 8 bases identical to TRBD1. The CDR3 covers 17 residues. Trimming removed 0 bases from V and 5 bases from J; junction bases left unmatched: 12. Germline V CDR1 and CDR2: LGHNA, YSLEER. This CDR3 is CASSQDFPWQGADEQYF. Written as DNA, the CDR3 is TGCGCCAGCAGCCAAGATTTTCCCTGGCAGGGGGCTGACGAGCAGTACTTC.

The V call is TRBV9, the J call TRBJ2-3, with D possibly TRBD1 on 5 matching bases. Judging by the DNA end, TRBJ1-5 fits better; the J call may be wrong. Germline values: CDR1 SGDLS, CDR2 YYNGEE. The CDR3 covers 17 residues. CDR3 nucleotides: TGTGCCAGCAGCGACCGGGGCCGATCACGAAGCACAGATACGCAGCATTTT. It yields the protein CASSDRGRSRSTDTQHF.

This clonotype was seen a few times. The chain is built from TRBV12-3 or TRBV12-4 and TRBJ2-5; no clear D. V was cut by 4 bases and J by 5 bases, with 8 bases left in between. CDR3 size: 12 residues. This CDR3 reads CASSSTYETQYF. CDR3 DNA sequence: TGTGCCAGCAGTTCTACCTACGAGACCCAGTACTTC.

This clonotype has at least ten counts. This chain links TRBV7-9 with TRBJ2-1; D is undetermined. V dropped 1 base and J dropped 9 bases, with 7 bases sitting between them. The CDR3 length is 12 residues. The germline V gene has CDR1 SEHNR and CDR2 FQNEAQ (reference sequence). The CDR3 DNA follows: TGTGCCAGCAGCTTAGGGCAGCCTGAGCAGTTCTTC. It is translated as CASSLGQPEQFF.